This T cell receptor beta chain was sequenced in a study of T cells expressing NK-cell markers. Study as a whole: Most of the eight sequenced donors tested HCMV-seropositive; one tested seronegative.

Germline CDR1 SGDLS, CDR2 YYNGEE. The CDR3 is 14 residues long. Concerning this clonotype: As yet, its antigen is unknown.

Study findings and constraints: In several donors, dominant clonotypes made up about 28.3-65% of CD3+CD56-NKG2C+ cells.

No DNA is given; TCRdb re-called the 5' RACE reads and lists each CDR3 protein once. Here the sample table reports fewer than 550,000 distinct CDR3 sequences. The sequencing sample was made of blood T cells: a sorted CD56 or NKG2C T cell subset, CD4+ or CD8+ T cells, or bulk PBMC T cells (not recorded which). The TCR sequence derives from a woman aged 45-65 years in good health. This chain links TRBV9 with TRBJ2-3; TCRdb's assignment of TRBD1 cannot be checked, as there is no DNA. The CDR3 spells CASSVDRARDTQYF.